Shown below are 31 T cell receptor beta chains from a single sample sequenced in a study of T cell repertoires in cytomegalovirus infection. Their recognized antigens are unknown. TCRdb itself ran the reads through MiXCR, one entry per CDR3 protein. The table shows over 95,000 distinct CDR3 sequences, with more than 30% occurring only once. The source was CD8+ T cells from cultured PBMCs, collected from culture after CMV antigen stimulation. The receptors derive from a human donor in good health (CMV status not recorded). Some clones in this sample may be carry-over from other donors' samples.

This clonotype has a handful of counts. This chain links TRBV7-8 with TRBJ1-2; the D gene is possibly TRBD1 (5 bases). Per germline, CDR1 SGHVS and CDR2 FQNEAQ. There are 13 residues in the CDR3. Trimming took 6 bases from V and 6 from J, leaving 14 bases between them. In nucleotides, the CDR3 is TGTGCCAGCAGTATCACAGGTTTCAATGGCTACACCTTC. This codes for CASSITGFNGYTF. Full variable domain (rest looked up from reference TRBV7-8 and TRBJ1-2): GAGVSQSPRYKVAKRGQDVALRCDPISGHVSLFWYQQALGQGPEFLTYFQNEAQLDKSGLPSDRFFAERPEGSVSTLKIQRTQQEDSAVYLCASSITGFNGYTFGSGTRLTVV.

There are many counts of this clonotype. The CDR3 loop is CSAMVTSGDEQFF. CDR3 sequence (DNA): TGCAGCGCTATGGTAACTAGCGGGGATGAGCAGTTCTTC. The V gene is TRBV29-1, the J gene TRBJ2-1, with 10 bases matching TRBD2. V lost 7 bases and J lost 8; bases outside the gene matches: 8. The CDR3 totals 13 residues. Germline V gives CDR1 SQVTM, CDR2 ANQGSEA.

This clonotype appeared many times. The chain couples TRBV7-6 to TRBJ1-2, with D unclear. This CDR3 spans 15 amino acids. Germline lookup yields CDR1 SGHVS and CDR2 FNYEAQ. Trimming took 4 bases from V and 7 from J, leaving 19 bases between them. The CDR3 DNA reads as TGTGCCAGCAGCTCAATGGACTCCTTCGGCGGTGGCTACACCTTC. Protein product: CASSSMDSFGGGYTF.

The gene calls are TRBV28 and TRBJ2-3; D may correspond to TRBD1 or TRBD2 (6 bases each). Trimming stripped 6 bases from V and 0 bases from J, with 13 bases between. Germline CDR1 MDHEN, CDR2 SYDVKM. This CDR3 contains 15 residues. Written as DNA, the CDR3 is TGTGCCAGCAGGGGCTACGGGGGCAGCACAGATACGCAGTATTTT. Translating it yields CASRGYGGSTDTQYF.

The CDR3: CASNLAGGPNNEQFF. The CDR3 DNA is TGTGCCAGCAACCTAGCGGGGGGGCCGAACAATGAGCAGTTCTTC. This chain links TRBV6-6 with TRBJ2-1, with 12 bases fitting TRBD2. The J segment lost 5 bases and the V segment lost 7 bases, leaving 6 bases of the junction unmatched. CDR1 MNHNY and CDR2 SVGAGI come from the germline V gene (reference sequence). This CDR3 region has 15 residues.

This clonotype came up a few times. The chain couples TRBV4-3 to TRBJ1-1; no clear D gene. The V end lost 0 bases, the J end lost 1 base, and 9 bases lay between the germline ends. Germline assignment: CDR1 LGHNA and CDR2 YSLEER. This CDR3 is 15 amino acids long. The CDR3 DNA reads TGCGCCAGCAGCCAAGAGTCGGTGAAGAACACTGAAGCTTTCTTT. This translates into CASSQESVKNTEAFF.

For the CDR3, the DNA is TGTGCCAGCAGCCAACTCGGGACAGTCGATGAAGAGACCCAGTACTTC. Translating gives CASSQLGTVDEETQYF. The gene calls are TRBV6-2 or TRBV6-3 and TRBJ2-5, with 7 nucleotides matching TRBD1. V was pared by 6 bases and J by 3 bases, with 13 bases of the junction left unmatched. The CDR3 loop spans 16 amino acids. The germline gives CDR1 MNHEY, CDR2 SVGEGT.

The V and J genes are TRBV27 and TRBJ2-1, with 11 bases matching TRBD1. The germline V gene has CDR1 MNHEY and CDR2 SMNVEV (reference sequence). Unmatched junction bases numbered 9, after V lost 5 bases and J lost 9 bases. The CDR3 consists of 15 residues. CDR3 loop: CASSTRTGGEGEQFF. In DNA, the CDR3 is TGTGCCAGCAGTACCCGGACAGGGGGCGAAGGTGAGCAGTTCTTC.

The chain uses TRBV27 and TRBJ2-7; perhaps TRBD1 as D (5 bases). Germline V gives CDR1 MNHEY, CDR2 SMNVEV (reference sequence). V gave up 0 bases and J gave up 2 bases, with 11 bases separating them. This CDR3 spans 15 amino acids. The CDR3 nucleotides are TGTGCCAGCAGTTTATCAGGGGTGAGGACCTACGAGCAGTACTTC. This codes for CASSLSGVRTYEQYF.

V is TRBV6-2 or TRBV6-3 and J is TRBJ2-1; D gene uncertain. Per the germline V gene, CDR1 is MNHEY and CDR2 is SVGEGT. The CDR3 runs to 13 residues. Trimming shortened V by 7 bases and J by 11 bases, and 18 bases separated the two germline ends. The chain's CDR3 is CASKNVGYDQQFF. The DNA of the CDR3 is TGTGCCAGCAAAAACGTCGGGTATGATCAGCAGTTCTTC.

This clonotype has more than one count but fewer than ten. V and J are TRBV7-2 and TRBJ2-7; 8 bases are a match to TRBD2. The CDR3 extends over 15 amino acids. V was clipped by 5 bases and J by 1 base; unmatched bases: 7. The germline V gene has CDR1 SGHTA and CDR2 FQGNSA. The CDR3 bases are TGTGCCAGCAGCCTGGGACTAGTGGGATCCTACGAGCAGTACTTC. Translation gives CASSLGLVGSYEQYF.

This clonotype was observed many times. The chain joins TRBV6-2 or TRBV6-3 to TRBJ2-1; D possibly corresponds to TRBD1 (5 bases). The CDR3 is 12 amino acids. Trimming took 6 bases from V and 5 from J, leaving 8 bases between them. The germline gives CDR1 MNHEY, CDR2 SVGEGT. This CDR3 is CASRQQDNEQFF. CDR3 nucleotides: TGTGCCAGCAGACAACAGGACAATGAGCAGTTCTTC.

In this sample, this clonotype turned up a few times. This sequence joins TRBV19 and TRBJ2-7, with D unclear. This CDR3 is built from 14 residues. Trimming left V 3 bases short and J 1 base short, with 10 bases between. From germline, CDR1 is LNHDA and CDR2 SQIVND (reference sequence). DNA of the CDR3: TGTGCCAGTAGTATTGGAAGTCTTTCCTACGAGCAGTACTTC. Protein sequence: CASSIGSLSYEQYF.

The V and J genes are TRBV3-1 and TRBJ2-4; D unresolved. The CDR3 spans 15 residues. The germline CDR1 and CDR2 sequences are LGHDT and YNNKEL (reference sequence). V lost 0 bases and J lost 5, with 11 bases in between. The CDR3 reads CASSQDGQIQNIQYF. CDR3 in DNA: TGTGCCAGCAGCCAAGATGGCCAGATCCAAAACATTCAGTACTTC.

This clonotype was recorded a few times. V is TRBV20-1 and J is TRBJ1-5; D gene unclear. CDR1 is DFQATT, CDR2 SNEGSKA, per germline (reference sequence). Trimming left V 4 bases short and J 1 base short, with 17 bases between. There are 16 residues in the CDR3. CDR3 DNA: TGCAGTGCTAATTTGGTTAGGAAATCCAGCAATCAGCCCCAGCATTTT. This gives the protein CSANLVRKSSNQPQHF.

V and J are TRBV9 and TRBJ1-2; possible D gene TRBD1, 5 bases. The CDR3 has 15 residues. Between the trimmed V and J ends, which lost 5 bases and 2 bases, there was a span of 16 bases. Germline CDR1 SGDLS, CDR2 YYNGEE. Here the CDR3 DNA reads TGTGCCAGCAGGGTGTGGGCCGGGGACAACTATGGCTACACCTTC. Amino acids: CASRVWAGDNYGYTF.

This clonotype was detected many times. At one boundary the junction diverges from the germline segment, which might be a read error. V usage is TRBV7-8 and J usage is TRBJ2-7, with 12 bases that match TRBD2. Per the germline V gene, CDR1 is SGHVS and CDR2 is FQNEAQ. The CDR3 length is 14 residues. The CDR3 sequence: CASSVARTSGEFYF. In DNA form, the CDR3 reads TGTGCCAGCAGCGTAGCCCGGACTAGCGGGGAATTCTACTTC.

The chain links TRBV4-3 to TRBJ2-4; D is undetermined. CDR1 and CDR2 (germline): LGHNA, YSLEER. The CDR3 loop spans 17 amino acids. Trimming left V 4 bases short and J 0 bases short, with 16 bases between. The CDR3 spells CASSPSPGLLAKNIQYF. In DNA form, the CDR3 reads TGCGCCAGCAGCCCAAGCCCAGGCTTACTAGCCAAAAACATTCAGTACTTC.

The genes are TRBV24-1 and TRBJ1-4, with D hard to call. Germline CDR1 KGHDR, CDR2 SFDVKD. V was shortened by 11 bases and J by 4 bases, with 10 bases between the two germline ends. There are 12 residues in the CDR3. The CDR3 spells CAKLDCNEKLFF. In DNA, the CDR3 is TGTGCCAAATTGGACTGTAATGAAAAACTGTTTTTT.

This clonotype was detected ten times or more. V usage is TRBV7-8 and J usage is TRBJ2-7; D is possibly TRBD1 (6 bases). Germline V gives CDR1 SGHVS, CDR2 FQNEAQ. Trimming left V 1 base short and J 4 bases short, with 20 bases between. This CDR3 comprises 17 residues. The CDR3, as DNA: TGTGCCAGCAGCTTAGAATCCCCAGGGGCCCGACAGTACGAGCAGTACTTC. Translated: CASSLESPGARQYEQYF.

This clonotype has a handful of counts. CDR3 in DNA: TGTGCCTCGAACGGCAGAAACGATCTCTACTCTGGAAACACCATATATTTT. Its protein is CASNGRNDLYSGNTIYF. The J gene is TRBJ1-3, the V gene TRBV25-1, with D unclear. CDR3 size: 17 residues. Trimming removed 11 bases from V and 0 bases from J, with 23 bases in between. Germline V gene lookup returns CDR1 MGHDK and CDR2 SYGVNS.

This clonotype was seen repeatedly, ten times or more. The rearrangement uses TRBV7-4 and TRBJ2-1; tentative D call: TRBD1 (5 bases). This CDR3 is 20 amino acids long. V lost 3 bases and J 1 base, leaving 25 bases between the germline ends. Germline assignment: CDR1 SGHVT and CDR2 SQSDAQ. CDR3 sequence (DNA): TGTGCCAGCAGCTTCCCCAAGGGGTTGGGCGAAGTAAGGTCCTACAATGAGCAGTTCTTC. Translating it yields CASSFPKGLGEVRSYNEQFF.

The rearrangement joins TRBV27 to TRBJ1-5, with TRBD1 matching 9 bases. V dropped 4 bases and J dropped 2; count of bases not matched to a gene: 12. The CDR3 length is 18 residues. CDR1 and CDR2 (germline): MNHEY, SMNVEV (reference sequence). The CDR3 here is CASSSKQDRGGGNQPQHF. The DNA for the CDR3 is TGTGCCAGCAGTTCGAAGCAGGACAGGGGTGGAGGCAATCAGCCCCAGCATTTT.

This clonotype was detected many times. The CDR3 DNA is TGTGCCAGCAGCCCGGATAAGCGACTAGCGGGGGCATACAATGAGCAGTTCTTC. Translated, it gives CASSPDKRLAGAYNEQFF. This chain joins TRBV7-2 and TRBJ2-1, with TRBD2 matching over 12 bases. Unmatched junction bases numbered 12, after V lost 5 bases and J lost 4 bases. The CDR3 is 18 amino acids. Per germline, CDR1 SGHTA and CDR2 FQGNSA.

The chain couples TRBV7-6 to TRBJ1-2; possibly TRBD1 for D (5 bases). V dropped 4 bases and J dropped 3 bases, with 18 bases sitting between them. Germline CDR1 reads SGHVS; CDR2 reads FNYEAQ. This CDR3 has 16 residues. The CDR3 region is CASSSRRDGADYGYTF. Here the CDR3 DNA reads TGTGCCAGCAGCTCCCGACGCGATGGGGCAGACTATGGCTACACCTTC.

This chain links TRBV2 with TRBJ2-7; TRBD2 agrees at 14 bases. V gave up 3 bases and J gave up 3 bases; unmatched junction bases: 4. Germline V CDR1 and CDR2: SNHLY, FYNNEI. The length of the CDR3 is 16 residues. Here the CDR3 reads CASSDRLAGGNYEQYF. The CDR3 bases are TGTGCCAGCAGTGATCGACTAGCGGGGGGGAACTACGAGCAGTACTTC.

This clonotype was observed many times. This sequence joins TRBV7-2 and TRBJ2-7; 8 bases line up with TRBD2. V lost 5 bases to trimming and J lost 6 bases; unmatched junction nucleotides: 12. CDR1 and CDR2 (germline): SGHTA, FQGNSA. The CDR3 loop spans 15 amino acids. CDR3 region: CASSLIYTGTSEQYF. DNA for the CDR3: TGTGCCAGCAGCCTGATATACACCGGGACTAGCGAGCAGTACTTC. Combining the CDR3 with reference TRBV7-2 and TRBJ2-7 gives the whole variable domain GAGVSQSPSNKVTEKGKDVELRCDPISGHTALYWYRQSLGQGLEFLIYFQGNSAPDKSGLPSDRFSAERTGGSVSTLTIQRTQQEDSAVYLCASSLIYTGTSEQYFGPGTRLTVT.

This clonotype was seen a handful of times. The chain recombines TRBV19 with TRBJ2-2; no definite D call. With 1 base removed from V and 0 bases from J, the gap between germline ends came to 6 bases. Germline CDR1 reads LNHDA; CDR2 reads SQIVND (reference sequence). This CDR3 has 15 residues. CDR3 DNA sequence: TGTGCCAGTAGTATAGGGGCAGCGAACACCGGGGAGCTGTTTTTT. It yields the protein CASSIGAANTGELFF.

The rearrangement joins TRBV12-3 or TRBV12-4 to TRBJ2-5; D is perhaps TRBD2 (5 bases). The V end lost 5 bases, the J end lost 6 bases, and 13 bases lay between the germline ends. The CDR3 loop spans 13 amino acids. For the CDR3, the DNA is TGTGCCAGCAGTCTGGAGGATTTGCAGACCCAGTACTTC. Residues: CASSLEDLQTQYF.

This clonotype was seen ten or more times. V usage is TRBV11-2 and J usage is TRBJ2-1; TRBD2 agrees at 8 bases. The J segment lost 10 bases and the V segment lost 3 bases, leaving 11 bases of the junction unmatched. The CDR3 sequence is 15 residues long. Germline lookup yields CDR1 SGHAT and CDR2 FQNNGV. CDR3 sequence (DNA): TGTGCCAGCAGCTTGGGACTAGGGGGGGTACCAGAGCAGTTCTTC. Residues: CASSLGLGGVPEQFF. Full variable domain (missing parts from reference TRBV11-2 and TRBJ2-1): EAGVAQSPRYKIIEKRQSVAFWCNPISGHATLYWYQQILGQGPKLLIQFQNNGVVDDSQLPKDRFSAERLKGVDSTLKIQPAKLEDSAVYLCASSLGLGGVPEQFFGPGTRLTVL.

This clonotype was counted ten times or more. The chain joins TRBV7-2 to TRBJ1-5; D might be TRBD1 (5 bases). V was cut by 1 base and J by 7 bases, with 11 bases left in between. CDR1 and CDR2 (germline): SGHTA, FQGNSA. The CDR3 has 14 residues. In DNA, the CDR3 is TGTGCCAGCAGCTTAGTCCAGGGCCGGCAGCCCCAGCATTTT. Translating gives CASSLVQGRQPQHF.